A single sample is the source of the 13 T cell receptor beta chains below, sequenced in a study of cytomegalovirus exposure and HLA in healthy donors. PCR was performed using 60 Vbeta and 13 Jbeta primers. Profiled with immunoSEQ multiplex PCR; TCRdb holds only in-frame clones, not every one. The sample has approximately 120,000 clones, approximately 84% seen once. The specimen sequenced was PBMCs. Receptors were obtained from a man in his late teens or twenties in good health and CMV-seropositive.

The chain has TRBV7-9 and TRBJ2-7; perhaps TRBD1 as D (5 bases). Germline loops: CDR1 SEHNR, CDR2 FQNEAQ (reference sequence). The V end was cut by 1 base, the J end by 5 bases, with 12 bases between. There are 14 residues in the CDR3. As DNA, the CDR3 is TGTGCCAGCAGCTTAGTTTCAGGGTGGCACGAGCAGTACTTC. It yields the protein CASSLVSGWHEQYF.

The V and J genes are TRBV7-9 and TRBJ2-5, with 12 bases lining up with TRBD2. The DNA end favors TRBJ2-7, so the J call may be wrong. The germline CDR1 and CDR2 sequences are SEHNR and FQNEAQ (reference sequence). CDR3 length: 16 amino acids. The CDR3, as DNA: TGTGCCAGCAGCACAGGGACGACTAGCGGGGGTCCCGAGCAGTACTTC. Protein product: CASSTGTTSGGPEQYF.

The CDR3 is CASRGEPTGELFF. The CDR3, as DNA: TGTGCCAGCAGAGGGGAACCTACCGGGGAGCTGTTTTTT. The V gene is TRBV2, the J gene TRBJ2-2; tentative D call: TRBD1 (5 bases). Trimming took off 6 bases at V and 5 bases at J, with 10 bases between the two ends. CDR1 is SNHLY and CDR2 is FYNNEI in the germline V gene. There are 13 residues in the CDR3.

This chain connects TRBV11-2 to TRBJ2-5; tentatively, D is TRBD1 (6 bases). This CDR3 has 14 amino acids. Trimming removed 2 bases from V and 3 bases from J, with 10 bases in between. From germline, CDR1 is SGHAT and CDR2 FQNNGV. The DNA of the CDR3 is TGTGCCAGCAGCTTACAGGGGCGTGAAGAGACCCAGTACTTC. This gives the protein CASSLQGREETQYF. Combining the CDR3 with reference TRBV11-2 and TRBJ2-5 gives the whole variable domain EAGVAQSPRYKIIEKRQSVAFWCNPISGHATLYWYQQILGQGPKLLIQFQNNGVVDDSQLPKDRFSAERLKGVDSTLKIQPAKLEDSAVYLCASSLQGREETQYFGPGTRLLVL.

For the CDR3, the DNA is TGTGCCAGCAGTGGCCGACAGGGGGCCTATTCACCCCTCCACTTT. This translates into CASSGRQGAYSPLHF. V and J are TRBV6-1 and TRBJ1-6; 10 bases are shared with TRBD1. Trimming removed 4 bases from V and 8 bases from J; junction bases left unmatched: 5. The CDR3 has 15 residues. Germline V gene data show CDR1 as MNHNS and CDR2 as SASEGT.

The gene calls are TRBV19 and TRBJ1-2, with 8 bases identical to TRBD1. This CDR3 has 12 residues. CDR1 and CDR2 (germline): LNHDA, SQIVND (reference sequence). Trimming cost V 4 bases and J 8 bases; bases outside gene matches: 3. CDR3 in DNA: TGTGCCAGTAGTAAGACAGGGGTCGGCTACACCTTC. The encoded protein is CASSKTGVGYTF.

This chain uses TRBV2 with TRBJ1-2; tentative D call: TRBD1 (5 bases). Trimming left V 6 bases short and J 6 bases short, with 14 bases between. The CDR3 has 13 amino acids. From germline, CDR1 is SNHLY and CDR2 FYNNEI. DNA for the CDR3: TGTGCCAGCAGAGACAGCGTGGGGAATGGCTACACCTTC. Protein product: CASRDSVGNGYTF. The entire variable domain, with the rest obtained from reference TRBV2 and TRBJ1-2, is as follows: EPEVTQTPSHQVTQMGQEVILRCVPISNHLYFYWYRQILGQKVEFLVSFYNNEISEKSEIFDDQFSVERPDGSNFTLKIRSTKLEDSAMYFCASRDSVGNGYTFGSGTRLTVV.

The chain links TRBV18 to TRBJ1-5; a possible D gene is TRBD1 (6 bases). There are 14 residues in the CDR3. V dropped 3 bases and J dropped 4 bases, with 10 bases sitting between them. Germline-derived CDR1 and CDR2 are KGHSH and LQKENI. In DNA, the CDR3 is TGTGCCAGCTCACCCGAGGACAGTAATCAGCCCCAGCATTTT. This codes for CASSPEDSNQPQHF.

The rearrangement links TRBV6-6 to TRBJ1-4, with D possibly being TRBD1 (5 bases). CDR3 length: 14 residues. CDR1 is MNHNY and CDR2 is SVGAGI in the germline V gene (reference sequence). Deletions cut 4 bases from V and 8 bases from J, with 14 bases between. CDR3 sequence reads: CASSSFSGGEKLFF. As DNA, the CDR3 is TGTGCCAGCAGTTCTTTTTCGGGGGGAGAAAAACTGTTTTTT.

The CDR3 coding sequence is TGTGCCAGCAGTTTATCTGGTTTCGATCAGGGGAAGGGTGAAAAACTGTTTTTT. It codes for CASSLSGFDQGKGEKLFF. J is TRBJ1-4 and V is TRBV28; perhaps TRBD1 as D (6 bases). CDR1 is MDHEN, CDR2 SYDVKM, per germline. CDR3 size: 18 residues. The germline V and J ends were trimmed by 1 base and 7 bases, with 22 bases remaining between them.

This sequence joins TRBV19 and TRBJ1-1; D might be TRBD1 (6 bases). Germline V lookup: CDR1 LNHDA, CDR2 SQIVND (reference sequence). Trimming cost V 8 bases and J 5 bases, with 18 bases left between them. The CDR3 spans 14 residues. The CDR3 spells CASEKNREGTEAFF. The CDR3 bases are TGTGCCAGTGAAAAAAACAGGGAGGGGACTGAAGCTTTCTTT.

This chain connects TRBV27 to TRBJ2-5; TRBD1 matches 9 bases. The CDR3 contains 15 residues. J was trimmed by 1 base and V by 2 bases; bases with no gene match: 2. Germline-derived CDR1 and CDR2 are MNHEY and SMNVEV (reference sequence). The CDR3 bases are TGTGCCAGCAGTTTAAGGACAGGGGTCCAAGAGACCCAGTACTTC. The encoded protein is CASSLRTGVQETQYF.

V gene TRBV15 combines with J gene TRBJ1-4; 10 bases agree with TRBD1. Germline V CDR1 and CDR2: LNHNV, YYDKDF (reference sequence). V dropped 5 bases and J dropped 8; count of bases not matched to a gene: 11. The CDR3 runs 16 residues. This chain's CDR3 is CATSLKPGTGAEKLFF. The CDR3, as DNA: TGTGCCACCAGCCTTAAGCCCGGGACAGGGGCAGAAAAACTGTTTTTT.